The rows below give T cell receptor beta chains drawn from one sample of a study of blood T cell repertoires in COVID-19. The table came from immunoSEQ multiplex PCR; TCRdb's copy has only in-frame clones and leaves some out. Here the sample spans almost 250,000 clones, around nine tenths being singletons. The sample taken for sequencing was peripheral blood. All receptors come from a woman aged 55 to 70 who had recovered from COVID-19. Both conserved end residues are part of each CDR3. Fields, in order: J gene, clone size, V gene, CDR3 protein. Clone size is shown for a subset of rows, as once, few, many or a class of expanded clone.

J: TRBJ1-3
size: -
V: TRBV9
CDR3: CASSVSGTGGNLLRDTIYF

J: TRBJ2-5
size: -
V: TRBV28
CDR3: CASSPVPVERTGGKRGETQYF

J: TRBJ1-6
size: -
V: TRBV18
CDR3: CASSPAGGRLLHF

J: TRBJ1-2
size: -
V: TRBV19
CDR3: CASSTQISGYGYTF

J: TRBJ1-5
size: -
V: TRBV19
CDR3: CASSLFTDQPQHF

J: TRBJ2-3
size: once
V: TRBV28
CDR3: CASSLREAGGTDTQYF

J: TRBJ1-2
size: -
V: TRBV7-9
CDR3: CASKPGVDYGYTF

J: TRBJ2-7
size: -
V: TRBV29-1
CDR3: CSGGQNTYEQYF

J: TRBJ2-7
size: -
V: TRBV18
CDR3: CASSPLGGTEQYF

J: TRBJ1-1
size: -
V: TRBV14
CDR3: CASSQGRSTEAFF

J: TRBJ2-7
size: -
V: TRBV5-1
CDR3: CASSQRRTGREQYF

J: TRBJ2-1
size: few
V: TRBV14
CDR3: CASSQGIGTWSIAGSNEQFF

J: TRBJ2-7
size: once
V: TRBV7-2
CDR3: CASSYRLAGGAAYEQYF

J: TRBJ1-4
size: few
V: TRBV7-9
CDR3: CASSLWTGFNEKLFF

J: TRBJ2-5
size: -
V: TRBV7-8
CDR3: CASRGSGGHQETQYF

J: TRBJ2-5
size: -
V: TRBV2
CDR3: CASSEARVGLEETQYF

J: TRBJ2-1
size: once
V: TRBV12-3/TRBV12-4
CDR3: CASGGGGGNEQFF

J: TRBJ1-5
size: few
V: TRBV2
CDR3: CASSDEGGQPQHF

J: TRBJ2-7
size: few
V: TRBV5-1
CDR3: CASSRGQVPPGEQYF

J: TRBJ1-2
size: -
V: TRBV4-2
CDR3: CASSPGDNYGYTF

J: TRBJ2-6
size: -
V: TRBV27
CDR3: CASSPLSSGANVLTF

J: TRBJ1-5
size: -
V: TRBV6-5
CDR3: CASRLGWRVNQPQHF

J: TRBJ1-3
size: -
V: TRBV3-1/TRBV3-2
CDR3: CASSQGQGDGNTIYF

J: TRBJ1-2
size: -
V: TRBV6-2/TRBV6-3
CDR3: CASSSGTGRYYGYTF

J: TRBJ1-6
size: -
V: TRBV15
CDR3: CATSNLYGGQVRNSPLHF

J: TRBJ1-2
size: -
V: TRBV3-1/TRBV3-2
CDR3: CASSQAGREWGYTF

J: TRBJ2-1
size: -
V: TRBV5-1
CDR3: CASSSRGQGSYNEQFF

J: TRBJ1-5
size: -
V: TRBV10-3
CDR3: CAISPGQSRNQPQHF

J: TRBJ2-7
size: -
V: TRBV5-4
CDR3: CASSPQGPYYEQYF

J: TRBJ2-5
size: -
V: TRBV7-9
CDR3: CASSLGLSGETQYF

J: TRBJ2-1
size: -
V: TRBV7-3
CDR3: CASTNEGGNYNEQFF

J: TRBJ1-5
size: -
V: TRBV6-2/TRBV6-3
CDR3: CASSSGQGSNQPQHF

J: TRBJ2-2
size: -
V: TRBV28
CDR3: CASSLGDRVAGELFF

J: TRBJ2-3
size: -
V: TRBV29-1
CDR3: CSCGRDTDTQYF

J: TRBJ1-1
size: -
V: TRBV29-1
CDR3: CSVEQGAWTEAFF

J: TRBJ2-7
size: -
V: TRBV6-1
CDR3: CASSEFRGVYEQYF

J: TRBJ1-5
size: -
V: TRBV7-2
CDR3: CASSLDPRANQPQHF

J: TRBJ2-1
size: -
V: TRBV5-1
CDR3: CASSGTSGRSSYNEQFF

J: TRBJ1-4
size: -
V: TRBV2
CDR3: CASSGPPGQGPNEKLFF

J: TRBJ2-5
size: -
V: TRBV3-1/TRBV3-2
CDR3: CASSRAGAQETQYF

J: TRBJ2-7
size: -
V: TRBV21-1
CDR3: CASSTRIRSLQPYEQYF

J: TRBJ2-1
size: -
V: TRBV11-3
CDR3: CASSPLGTVSYNEQFF